This is a list of T cell receptor beta chains from one sample in a study of control samples from healthy donors and cancer patients. This table comes from immunoSEQ multiplex PCR, and its TCRdb copy is limited to in-frame clones, with some not included. The sample holds fewer than 200,000 clones; approximately 92% are singletons and the top ten take about 1.4%. The sequencing input was blood. The receptors here all came from a young man in good health. Each CDR3 is given without its conserved first and last residue. The order of the fields is CDR3 length, V gene, clone size, D gene, CDR3 protein. A D gene is named only where the DNA matches it firmly. Clone size is given for some rows only: seen once, a few or many times, or a class if the clone is expanded.

12	TRBV11-2	.	.	ASSLAGSNSPLH
13	TRBV2	.	TRBD1	ASSPGQGERQPQH
10	TRBV6-1	medium-sized	.	ASSENTGELF
12	TRBV24-1	.	.	ATSDPWGRGTQY
14	TRBV6-5	.	TRBD1	ASSYIRTGGSYGYT
14	TRBV10-1	.	TRBD2	ASSDPSGTGTGELF
14	TRBV5-5	.	.	ASSLARGGSYNEQF
11	TRBV19	.	.	ASSVEGGTEAF
11	TRBV18	.	.	ASSADPNTEAF
12	TRBV4-2	.	.	ASSQDPSSHGYT
14	TRBV5-6	.	.	ASSLVGHGGGGELF
14	TRBV28	once	.	ATLALGLTSNQPQH
12	TRBV30	.	.	AWTKTHSGNTIY
13	TRBV4-1	.	TRBD2	ASSLTSGRFNEQF
13	TRBV19	once	.	ASSGQGLGNTEAF
14	TRBV9	.	TRBD2	ASSPGTSGSTDTPY
14	TRBV11-2	.	TRBD2	ASSPRIAGGLYEQY
12	TRBV11-2	.	TRBD1	ASSSDRGLYEQY
16	TRBV11-2	.	.	ASTMLGAEWGAYYGYT
13	TRBV30	.	.	ACHEVGVHFYGYT
14	TRBV15	once	.	ATSRDFTGDTYEQY
12	TRBV27	.	.	ASSSRQSNQPQH
14	TRBV2	.	.	ASKMPRGDSNQPQH
12	TRBV30	.	.	AWTSGGIGTEAF
10	TRBV29-1	once	.	SVEDAGQPQH
14	TRBV5-1	.	.	ASTNTGPRSTDTQY
13	TRBV6-5	.	TRBD2	ASRGGLAGSYEQY
12	TRBV7-2	.	.	ASSLRQPNTEAF
17	TRBV28	.	TRBD2	ASSSWTGGLAGGLHEQY
13	TRBV11-2	once	.	ASSLRANRRETQY
15	TRBV5-1	.	.	ASSSRPYYGGNTEAF
11	TRBV2	.	.	ASSVAGKETQY
11	TRBV6-6	.	.	ASSYVSNYGYT
14	TRBV6-6	.	TRBD1	ASSRTQGAEERGYT
12	TRBV6-4	.	.	ASSDSDGSRPQH
11	TRBV28	.	.	ASSPGPSGEQY
15	TRBV11-2	.	TRBD1	ASSLTARPQGDYGYT
14	TRBV7-2	.	.	ASSPGRAGGRSPLH
11	TRBV27	once	.	ASGAQYRYEQY
14	TRBV7-2	.	.	ASSPRTGTYAFSYH
13	TRBV5-7	.	.	ASSLGGGRQETQY
15	TRBV30	.	TRBD1	AWKGARLYLNTGELF
12	TRBV18	.	.	ASSPFSLNTEAF
13	TRBV28	.	.	ASRTPGTGNEKLF
13	TRBV7-6	.	TRBD2	ASSSTSLGVGEQY
12	TRBV30	.	TRBD1	AWRRDSEVGTQY
12	TRBV7-2	.	.	ASSTRTASDTQY
14	TRBV5-1	.	.	ASSWAAPQTNEKLF
13	TRBV19	.	TRBD1	ASSTLDRDNQPQH
11	TRBV29-1	.	TRBD1	SVGGTGGSGYT
13	TRBV18	.	TRBD2	ASFPRLAGGDEQF